The rows below give T cell receptor beta chains drawn from one sample of a study of cytomegalovirus exposure and HLA in healthy donors. Some clones are missing from TCRdb's copy, which holds only in-frame ones; the method was immunoSEQ multiplex PCR. The sample records roughly 80,000 clones, around three quarters being singletons. Specimen: PBMCs. The receptors come from a male donor in good health and CMV-seropositive. Each CDR3 is given with its conserved first and last residue. D genes are given only for firm matches. Clone size, where shown, is once, few, many, or a class for clones that have expanded.

TRBV28	NA	TRBJ1-5	NA	TGTGCCAGCAGACCCCCGACAGGCGGGTATTTATCGTCCCAGCATTTT	CASRPPTGGYLSSQHF
TRBV30	TRBD1	TRBJ2-1	NA	TGTGCCTGGAGTGTACAGTACAGGGGGGATGAGCAGTTCTTC	CAWSVQYRGDEQFF
TRBV6-1	NA	TRBJ1-1	NA	TGTGCCAGCAGCCCTGACAGCCCGAACACTGAAGCTTTCTTT	CASSPDSPNTEAFF
TRBV10-3	NA	TRBJ1-4	NA	TGTGCCATCAGTGAAGGAGGCTTTCGGGAAAAACTGTTTTTT	CAISEGGFREKLFF
TRBV11-2	TRBD1	TRBJ1-2	NA	TGTGCCAGCAGCCGTCCGGGACAGGGGGCTGGCGGCTACACCTTC	CASSRPGQGAGGYTF
TRBV9	TRBD1	TRBJ2-1	NA	TGTGCCAGCAGCCTCCCCACAGGGGATTACAATGAGCAGTTCTTC	CASSLPTGDYNEQFF
TRBV18	NA	TRBJ1-1	NA	TGTGCCAGCTCACCAAGGGACTTAAACACTGAAGCTTTCTTT	CASSPRDLNTEAFF
TRBV25-1	TRBD2	TRBJ2-3	NA	TGTGCCAGCAGCTTTAGCGGGGTGAGCACAGATACGCAGTATTTT	CASSFSGVSTDTQYF
TRBV30	NA	TRBJ1-2	once	TGTGCCTGGAGTATCCAGAACTATGGCTACACCTTC	CAWSIQNYGYTF
TRBV28	NA	TRBJ2-7	NA	TGTGCCAGCAGTTACAGGGCTCTCACCTACGAGCAGTACTTC	CASSYRALTYEQYF
TRBV5-1	TRBD2	TRBJ2-1	NA	TGCGCCAGCAGCTTGGAGCGGGGTACCAATGAGCAGTTCTTC	CASSLERGTNEQFF
TRBV7-2	TRBD2	TRBJ2-1	NA	TGTGCCAGCAGCTTAGCTAGCGGGAGGGCCACTGAGCAGTTCTTC	CASSLASGRATEQFF
TRBV5-4	NA	TRBJ2-7	NA	TGTGCCAGCAGCTTCTCCGGTGGGGCAGGGGGGTACGAGCAGTACTTC	CASSFSGGAGGYEQYF
TRBV2	NA	TRBJ2-1	NA	TGTGCCAGCAGTGAGTCAATATACGGCAATGAGCAGTTCTTC	CASSESIYGNEQFF
TRBV6-5	NA	TRBJ2-7	NA	TGTGCCAGCAGGCTTTCAGGGCGCGAGCAGTACTTC	CASRLSGREQYF
TRBV28	NA	TRBJ1-5	NA	TGTGCCAGCAGTTCCCCTCGACAGGTTTATAGCAATCAGCCCCAGCATTTT	CASSSPRQVYSNQPQHF
TRBV28	TRBD1	TRBJ1-2	NA	TGTGCCAGCAGTTTTTACAGGGGGGGAGGACAGGGAAGAAGCTATGGCTACACCTTC	CASSFYRGGGQGRSYGYTF
TRBV10-3	NA	TRBJ2-7	NA	TGTGCCGGAGGGCAGGGTCTCTACGAGCAGTACTTC	CAGGQGLYEQYF